The clone carrying this T cell receptor beta chain was counted a few times. The antigen remains undetermined. Distinct nucleotide sequences in the sample also encode this CDR3. These data are taken from a study of cytomegalovirus exposure and HLA in healthy donors. Study-wide results and caveats: The productive fraction for most TCR beta V segments was about 87% or about 30% in an earlier analysis. It was approximately 170 TCR beta chains that were listed as cytomegalovirus-associated.

Germline CDR1 reads SGDLS; CDR2 reads YYNGEE. The junction had 3 bases not matched to a gene; V was cut back by 4 bases and J by 2 bases. This CDR3 has 15 residues. The primer mix had 60 Vbeta and 13 Jbeta primers. Sequenced by immunoSEQ multiplex PCR; TCRdb stores in-frame clones only, minus some. This table has about 100,000 clones, around two thirds appearing once. The gene calls are TRBV9 and TRBJ2-1; 10 nucleotides agree with TRBD2. Source material: PBMCs. The TCR comes from a man between 45 and 60 years old in good health and CMV-seropositive. The CDR3 loop reads CASSRTSGAYNEQFF. The CDR3 DNA reads TGTGCCAGCAGCCGAACTAGCGGGGCCTACAATGAGCAGTTCTTC. The whole variable domain, filled in from reference TRBV9 and TRBJ2-1, reads DSGVTQTPKHLITATGQRVTLRCSPRSGDLSVYWYQQSLDQGLQFLIQYYNGEERAKGNILERFSAQQFPDLHSELNLSSLELGDSALYFCASSRTSGAYNEQFFGPGTRLTVL.